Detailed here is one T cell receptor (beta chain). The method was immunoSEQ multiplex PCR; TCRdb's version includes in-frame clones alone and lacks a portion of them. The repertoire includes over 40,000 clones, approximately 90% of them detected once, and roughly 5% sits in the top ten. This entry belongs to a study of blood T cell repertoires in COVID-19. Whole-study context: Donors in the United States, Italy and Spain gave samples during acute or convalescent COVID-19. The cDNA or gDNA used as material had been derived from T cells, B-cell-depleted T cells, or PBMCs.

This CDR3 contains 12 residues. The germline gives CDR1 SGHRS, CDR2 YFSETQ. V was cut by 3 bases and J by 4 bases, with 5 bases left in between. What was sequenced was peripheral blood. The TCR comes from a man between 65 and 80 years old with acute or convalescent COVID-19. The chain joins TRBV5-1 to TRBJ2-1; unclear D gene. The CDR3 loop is CASSYEYNEQFF. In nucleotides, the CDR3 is TGCGCCAGCAGCTATGAGTACAATGAGCAGTTCTTC. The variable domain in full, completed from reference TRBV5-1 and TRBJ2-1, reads KAGVTQTPRYLIKTRGQQVTLSCSPISGHRSVSWYQQTPGQGLQFLFEYFSETQRNKGNFPGRFSGRQFSNSRSEMNVSTLELGDSALYLCASSYEYNEQFFGPGTRLTVL.